This record concerns one T cell receptor (beta chain) sequence. Its antigen is currently unknown. The data were taken from a study of high-grade serous ovarian cancer treatment subgroups. About the study: Each sample yielded on average roughly 7,000 unique TCR beta rearrangements from over 12,000 reads. Study results and caveats: Repertoire analysis covered CDR3 alone, not CDR1 or CDR2. Tumors within one patient showed repertoire similarity of roughly 0.1 to 0.85.

Tumor tissue was taken before any definitive surgery or chemotherapy was given. Assay: immunoSEQ multiplex PCR; the TCRdb copy retains only in-frame clones and omits some. The table has fewer than 4,000 clones, around four fifths seen once. CDR1 and CDR2 (germline): MDHEN, SYDVKM. This CDR3 is 11 amino acids long. V usage is TRBV28 and J usage is TRBJ1-1, with no clear D. The TCR sequence derives from a human donor with high-grade serous ovarian cancer. The sequencing sample was made of tumor tissue. CDR3 coding DNA: TGTGCTTTCGGTTCAGCCACTGAAGCTTTCTTT. Translation gives CAFGSATEAFF.